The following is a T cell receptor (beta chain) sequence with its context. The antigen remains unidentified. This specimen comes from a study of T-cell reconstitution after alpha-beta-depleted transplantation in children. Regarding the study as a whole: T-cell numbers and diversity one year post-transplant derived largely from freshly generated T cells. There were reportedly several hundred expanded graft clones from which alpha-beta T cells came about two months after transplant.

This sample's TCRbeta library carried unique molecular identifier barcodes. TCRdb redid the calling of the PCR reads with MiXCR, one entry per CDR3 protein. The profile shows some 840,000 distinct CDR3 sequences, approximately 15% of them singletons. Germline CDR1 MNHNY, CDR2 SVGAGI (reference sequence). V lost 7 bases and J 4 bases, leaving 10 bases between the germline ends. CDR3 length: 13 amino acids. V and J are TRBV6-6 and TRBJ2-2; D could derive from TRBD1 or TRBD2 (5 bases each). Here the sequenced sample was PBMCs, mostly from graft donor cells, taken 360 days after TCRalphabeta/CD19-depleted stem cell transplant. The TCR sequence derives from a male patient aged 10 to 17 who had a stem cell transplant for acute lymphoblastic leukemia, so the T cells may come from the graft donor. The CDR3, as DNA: TGTGCCAGCAAGGGGAGCGGCACCGGGGAGCTGTTTTTT. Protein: CASKGSGTGELFF.